These 14 T cell receptor beta chains originate from one sample sequenced in a study of blood T cell repertoires in COVID-19 (dated by TCRdb to 2018 to 2020). Library generation was performed with the immunoSEQ multiplex PCR assay. TCRdb holds this immuneACCESS table with in-frame rearrangements only. Some clones are missing; in checked studies, unresolved V genes explain under half, and the rest has no known cause. This sample lists approximately 200,000 clones; approximately 94% were detected once. 0.7% to 0.8% of the sample comes from the top ten. Sequencing was done on a sample of peripheral blood. The receptors shown here come from a man under 40 with COVID-19, enrolled during active disease.

The chain joins TRBV4-1 to TRBJ1-4; 7 bases agree with TRBD1. Germline V gene lookup returns CDR1 MGHRA and CDR2 YSYEKL. This CDR3 is built from 17 residues. Unmatched junction bases numbered 11, after V lost 0 bases and J lost 7 bases. CDR3 sequence (DNA): TGCGCCAGCAGCCAAGATCGGTACAACAGGGGTAGTGAAAAACTGTTTTTT. Its translation is CASSQDRYNRGSEKLFF.

This clone was observed once. The J gene is TRBJ1-4, the V gene TRBV7-9; possibly TRBD1 for D (5 bases). CDR1 SEHNR and CDR2 FQNEAQ come from the germline V gene (reference sequence). This CDR3 region has 13 residues. V shed 5 bases and J shed 10 bases, with 14 bases lying between them. CDR3 protein: CASSPTGGGKLFF. The CDR3 nucleotides are TGTGCCAGCAGCCCCACCGGGGGGGGAAAACTGTTTTTT. The full variable domain, rest sourced from reference TRBV7-9 and TRBJ1-4, is DTGVSQNPRHKITKRGQNVTFRCDPISEHNRLYWYRQTLGQGPEFLTYFQNEAQLEKSRLLSDRFSAERPKGSFSTLEIQRTEQGDSAMYLCASSPTGGGKLFFGSGTQLSVL.

The chain links TRBV6-6 to TRBJ2-6; TRBD1 aligns across 10 bases. The V gene end was trimmed by 6 bases and the J gene end by 4 bases; junction bases not matched to a gene: 18. This CDR3 is 20 amino acids long. CDR1 MNHNY and CDR2 SVGAGI come from the germline V gene (reference sequence). This CDR3 reads CASSRSWSAGTGVGANVLTF. For the CDR3, the DNA is TGTGCCAGCAGCCGCAGCTGGTCAGCCGGGACAGGGGTCGGGGCCAACGTCCTGACTTTC.

The chain carries TRBV2 and TRBJ2-5, with 8 bases lining up with TRBD2. With V trimmed by 2 bases and J by 2 bases, 7 bases remained unmatched. The germline CDR1 and CDR2 sequences are SNHLY and FYNNEI. This CDR3 is 16 amino acids long. The CDR3: CASSEMVAGLQETQYF. DNA of the CDR3: TGTGCCAGCAGTGAAATGGTAGCGGGGCTACAAGAGACCCAGTACTTC.

This rearrangement joins TRBV25-1 to TRBJ1-6, with a tentative D call TRBD1 (5 bases). Trimming took off 4 bases at V and 11 bases at J, with 21 bases between the two ends. The germline CDR1 and CDR2 sequences are MGHDK and SYGVNS. This CDR3 contains 16 residues. This CDR3 reads CASSASSGGATTPLHF. CDR3 nucleotides: TGTGCCAGCAGTGCCTCATCGGGAGGGGCCACGACACCCCTCCACTTT.

This chain connects TRBV6-5 to TRBJ2-7, with TRBD2 identical over 11 bases. V trimming: 2 bases; J trimming: 3 bases; junction bases outside the gene matches: 3. Germline V gene lookup returns CDR1 MNHEY and CDR2 SVGAGI. This CDR3 comprises 15 residues. CDR3 in DNA: TGTGCCAGCAGTTACGCTCTAGCGGGGGGCTACGAGCAGTACTTC. As protein: CASSYALAGGYEQYF.

The chain employs TRBV10-1 and TRBJ2-3, with a tentative D call TRBD2 (7 bases). Trimming pared 2 bases from V and 4 bases from J, leaving 13 bases between. CDR3 length: 15 residues. Germline assignment: CDR1 WNHNN and CDR2 SYGVQD (reference sequence). The CDR3 region is CASSETGGRPDTQYF. The CDR3 coding sequence is TGCGCCAGCAGTGAGACGGGGGGCAGGCCAGATACGCAGTATTTT.

V gene TRBV6-5 combines with J gene TRBJ1-1, with D perhaps matching TRBD1 (6 bases). Trimming pared 5 bases from V and 0 bases from J, leaving 10 bases between. There are 14 residues in the CDR3. The germline CDR1 and CDR2 sequences are MNHEY and SVGAGI. The CDR3, as DNA: TGTGCCAGCAGTCGGACAGCTATGAACACTGAAGCTTTCTTT. Amino acids: CASSRTAMNTEAFF.

J is TRBJ1-4 and V is TRBV28; tentatively, D is TRBD1 (5 bases). This CDR3 region has 15 residues. The V and J ends lost 6 bases and 7 bases respectively, with 18 bases between them. The germline gives CDR1 MDHEN, CDR2 SYDVKM. Here the CDR3 DNA reads TGTGCCAGCAGCACCCCCAGGGCTTTAGGTGAAAAACTGTTTTTT. Its translation: CASSTPRALGEKLFF.

The chain uses TRBV6-5 and TRBJ1-2; D is possibly TRBD1 (6 bases). The germline CDR1 and CDR2 sequences are MNHEY and SVGAGI. The CDR3 consists of 14 residues. V was shortened by 5 bases and J by 2 bases, with 12 bases between the two germline ends. CDR3 protein: CASSTNRDNYGYTF. The CDR3 DNA is TGTGCCAGCAGTACAAACAGGGACAACTATGGCTACACCTTC.

In this sample, this clone turned up once. The rearrangement uses TRBV18 and TRBJ2-3; 9 bases line up with TRBD2. Trimming cost V 3 bases and J 1 base; bases outside gene matches: 2. Germline CDR1 and CDR2: KGHSH and LQKENI. The CDR3 is 15 amino acids. The CDR3 reads CASSPSGGRTDTQYF. CDR3 DNA sequence: TGTGCCAGCTCACCTAGCGGGGGCCGCACAGATACGCAGTATTTT.

This chain uses TRBV5-5 with TRBJ2-5; tentatively, D is TRBD1 (5 bases). In germline, CDR1 is SGHKS, CDR2 YYEKEE (reference sequence). V was trimmed by 2 bases and J by 5 bases, leaving 10 bases between them. The CDR3 loop spans 13 amino acids. DNA for the CDR3: TGTGCCAGCAGCTTTTCAGGGTTGGAGACCCAGTACTTC. Its protein is CASSFSGLETQYF.

The chain combines TRBV4-1 with TRBJ2-7, with D tentatively TRBD1 (5 bases). CDR1 and CDR2 from the germline V gene are MGHRA and YSYEKL. Trimming left V 0 bases short and J 6 bases short, with 21 bases between. This CDR3 spans 17 amino acids. CDR3: CASSQDVRGRVAAEQYF. CDR3 coding DNA: TGCGCCAGCAGCCAAGACGTAAGGGGCAGGGTGGCGGCCGAGCAGTACTTC.

The chain uses TRBV7-3 and TRBJ1-6; 7 bases fit TRBD1. The CDR3 covers 15 residues. The germline V gene has CDR1 SGHTA and CDR2 FQGTGA. The ends lost 1 base at V and 10 bases at J; junction bases unmatched: 7. As DNA, the CDR3 is TGTGCCAGCAGCTTAAGCGGCAGGGGGAACTCACCCCTCCACTTT. Translating it yields CASSLSGRGNSPLHF.